A single sample gave rise to the 8 T cell receptor beta chains below, sequenced in a study of CD4 T cells in relation to SARS-CoV-2 and coronaviruses. Unexposed donor CD4+ T cells date from about 2011-2019, before the COVID-19 pandemic. After around nine days of culture, CD4+ T cells were isolated. Antigen specificity for these receptors is unknown. The repertoire was sequenced with immunoSEQ multiplex PCR; TCRdb's copy has only in-frame clones and lacks some. The table has about 21,000 clones, 74% seen once. Sample: CD4+ T cells from PBMCs, cultured in vitro. The source of these receptors is a human donor in good health.

This sequence joins TRBV7-8 and TRBJ2-1; D is uncertain. CDR1 and CDR2 (germline): SGHVS, FQNEAQ. This CDR3 spans 12 amino acids. V lost 0 bases, J lost 8 bases, and 5 bases lay in between. The CDR3, as DNA: TGTGCCAGCAGCTTAGCTCGGGATGAGCAGTTCTTC. Translating it yields CASSLARDEQFF.

The chain combines TRBV27 with TRBJ1-4; the D gene is possibly TRBD1 (5 bases). CDR3 length: 15 amino acids. V was shortened by 0 bases and J by 5 bases, with 10 bases between the two germline ends. Germline loops: CDR1 MNHEY, CDR2 SMNVEV (reference sequence). The CDR3 nucleotides are TGTGCCAGCAGTTTATCGCCAGGGTGGAATGAAAAACTGTTTTTT. Its protein product is CASSLSPGWNEKLFF.

The chain couples TRBV5-1 to TRBJ1-4, with 7 bases identical to TRBD1. The V gene end was trimmed by 2 bases and the J gene end by 7 bases; junction bases not matched to a gene: 8. The CDR3 length is 15 residues. Looked up from germline, CDR1 is SGHRS and CDR2 is YFSETQ. CDR3 sequence: CASSFTGEVGEKLFF. CDR3 DNA sequence: TGCGCCAGCAGCTTTACAGGGGAGGTTGGTGAAAAACTGTTTTTT. The full variable domain, rest sourced from reference TRBV5-1 and TRBJ1-4, is KAGVTQTPRYLIKTRGQQVTLSCSPISGHRSVSWYQQTPGQGLQFLFEYFSETQRNKGNFPGRFSGRQFSNSRSEMNVSTLELGDSALYLCASSFTGEVGEKLFFGSGTQLSVL.

V and J are TRBV10-2 and TRBJ1-1, with D possibly being TRBD1 (6 bases). Trimming shortened V by 6 bases and J by 2 bases, and 13 bases separated the two germline ends. Germline V gives CDR1 WSHSY, CDR2 SAAADI. This CDR3 comprises 14 residues. The CDR3 region is CASRITGLNTEAFF. In DNA, the CDR3 is TGCGCCAGCAGGATAACAGGGCTTAACACTGAAGCTTTCTTT.

The J gene is TRBJ2-3, the V gene TRBV4-2; a weak D match, TRBD1 (6 bases). V gave up 0 bases and J gave up 4 bases, with 11 bases separating them. The length of the CDR3 is 15 residues. Germline V gene sequence: CDR1 LGHNA, CDR2 YNFKEQ. Here the CDR3 DNA reads TGTGCCAGCAGCCAAGATCTAGGGGGAGCAGATACGCAGTATTTT. Translation: CASSQDLGGADTQYF.

This chain joins TRBV15 and TRBJ2-5, with D uncertain. Germline loops: CDR1 LNHNV, CDR2 YYDKDF (reference sequence). This CDR3 has 12 residues. V was clipped by 0 bases and J by 4 bases, with 3 bases between them. CDR3 nucleotides: TGTGCCACCAGCAGAGATAGAGAGACCCAGTACTTC. Its protein product is CATSRDRETQYF.

This clone was seen more than once but under ten times. The rearrangement links TRBV4-1 to TRBJ1-5; D is unresolved. The germline gives CDR1 MGHRA, CDR2 YSYEKL. Trimming took 1 base from V and 7 from J, leaving 11 bases between them. This CDR3 contains 14 residues. The CDR3: CASSQVEREQPQHF. The CDR3, as DNA: TGCGCCAGCAGCCAAGTTGAGAGAGAGCAGCCCCAGCATTTT.

V is TRBV9 and J is TRBJ2-3, with D unclear. CDR1 SGDLS and CDR2 YYNGEE come from the germline V gene. The CDR3 sequence is 12 residues long. The V and J ends lost 1 base and 8 bases respectively, with 8 bases between them. CDR3 sequence reads: CASSVFGRTQYF. CDR3 DNA sequence: TGTGCCAGCAGCGTATTCGGGCGTACGCAGTATTTT.